Listed here are 10 T cell receptor beta chains from one sample, sequenced in a study of OX40 agonist ivuxolimab in advanced cancers. Assay: immunoSEQ multiplex PCR; the TCRdb copy retains only in-frame clones and omits some. The table shows tens of thousands of clones, with 75% to 90% occurring only once. The sample was CD4+ or CD8+ T cells sorted from blood, taken in a trial of the OX40 agonist ivuxolimab. Receptor source: an adult with an advanced solid tumor such as melanoma, head and neck, liver or kidney cancer.

The chain couples TRBV12-5 to TRBJ1-5; possible D gene TRBD1, 6 bases. V gave up 3 bases and J gave up 6 bases, with 12 bases separating them. This CDR3 has 14 residues. Germline-derived CDR1 and CDR2 are LGHNT and FRNRAP. The CDR3 sequence is CASGFQQGPQPQHF. CDR3 sequence (DNA): TGTGCTAGTGGTTTTCAGCAGGGGCCTCAGCCCCAGCATTTT.

The chain is built from TRBV5-6 and TRBJ2-7; a possible D gene is TRBD1 (5 bases). CDR1 SGHDT and CDR2 YYEEEE come from the germline V gene. This CDR3 spans 13 amino acids. Trimming removed 4 bases at V and 4 bases at J, with 12 bases between. The DNA for the CDR3 is TGTGCCAGCAGCCTCACAGGCCCGTACGAGCAGTACTTC. This translates into CASSLTGPYEQYF.

This chain joins TRBV9 and TRBJ2-3; 8 bases map to TRBD1. CDR3 length equals 15 residues. Losses at the gene ends were 0 bases for V and 5 bases for J; bases not matched to a gene: 5. Germline assignment: CDR1 SGDLS and CDR2 YYNGEE. The CDR3 bases are TGTGCCAGCAGCGTAGGGACAGGGAAGGGAGATACGCAGTATTTT. Translation gives CASSVGTGKGDTQYF. Looking up the rest from reference TRBV9 and TRBJ2-3 gives the full variable domain: DSGVTQTPKHLITATGQRVTLRCSPRSGDLSVYWYQQSLDQGLQFLIQYYNGEERAKGNILERFSAQQFPDLHSELNLSSLELGDSALYFCASSVGTGKGDTQYFGPGTRLTVL.

The table lists this clone with a count of one. The CDR3: CASSESRLNEQFF. The CDR3 DNA reads as TGTGCCAGCAGTGAGAGCAGGTTAAATGAGCAGTTCTTC. The chain carries TRBV2 and TRBJ2-1, with unresolved D. Germline V gives CDR1 SNHLY, CDR2 FYNNEI. This CDR3 is 13 amino acids long. V lost 3 bases and J 7 bases, leaving 10 bases between the germline ends.

This chain links TRBV1 with TRBJ2-5; the tabulated D call, TRBD2, remains unverified against the DNA. TRBV1 is a listed pseudogene. The CDR3 extends over 16 amino acids. CDR3 sequence (DNA): TGCACCAGCAGCCAAGATATCGGGGGGGCGGAAGAGACCCAGTACTTC. It yields the protein CTSSQDIGGAEETQYF.

The rearrangement links TRBV18 to TRBJ2-6, with D uncertain. CDR1 and CDR2 (germline): KGHSH, LQKENI. V shed 0 bases and J shed 4 bases, with 10 bases lying between them. This CDR3 is built from 16 residues. The CDR3 reads CASSPPQSTGANVLTF. CDR3 in DNA: TGTGCCAGCTCACCACCGCAGTCGACCGGGGCCAACGTCCTGACTTTC.

The rearrangement uses TRBV7-3 and TRBJ1-1; D perhaps matches TRBD1 (6 bases). CDR1 SGHTA and CDR2 FQGTGA come from the germline V gene. The germline V and J ends were trimmed by 5 bases and 2 bases, with 12 bases remaining between them. The CDR3 is 14 residues long. CDR3 in amino acids: CASSPGQSNTEAFF. The CDR3 nucleotides are TGTGCCAGCAGCCCCGGACAGAGTAACACTGAAGCTTTCTTT.

The chain uses TRBV2 and TRBJ2-3, with TRBD2 identical over 7 bases. The CDR3 has 13 amino acids. Germline V gene sequence: CDR1 SNHLY, CDR2 FYNNEI. The junction had 2 bases not matched to a gene; V was cut back by 8 bases and J by 0 bases. The CDR3 is CASGRESTDTQYF. The CDR3 DNA reads as TGTGCCAGCGGGAGGGAGAGCACAGATACGCAGTATTTT.

This chain joins TRBV7-8 and TRBJ2-4; perhaps TRBD1 as D (6 bases). Trimming stripped 1 base from V and 5 bases from J, with 9 bases between. The germline V gene has CDR1 SGHVS and CDR2 FQNEAQ. The CDR3 totals 14 residues. The CDR3, as DNA: TGTGCCAGCAGCTTAGACAGGGCTGAAAACATTCAGTACTTC. Protein product: CASSLDRAENIQYF.

The CDR3 region is CSVLPGVSGNTIYF. The CDR3 DNA sequence: TGCAGCGTTCTCCCGGGCGTCTCTGGAAACACCATATATTTT. V gene TRBV29-1 combines with J gene TRBJ1-3; D is unresolved. CDR1 and CDR2 from the germline V gene are SQVTM and ANQGSEA. V gave up 5 bases and J gave up 0 bases, with 11 bases separating them. This CDR3 contains 14 residues.